What follows describes a single T cell receptor (beta chain). In this sample, this clone turned up once. What antigen it recognizes has not been identified. Per-base qualities were not stored, and no clone one base away is much larger. CDR1 and CDR2 were assigned from the germline V gene as MGHRA and YSYEKL. Its CDR3 holds 15 amino acids, cysteine through phenylalanine. Only the CDR3 region is kept as DNA, spanning 45 bases read in frame from base 1. V and J are truncated by 1 base and 7 bases respectively, leaving an intervening sequence of 16 bases. The goal of deep resolution MiSeq sequencing was a depth between 1 in 1 million and 1 in 200,000 T cells, and coverage averaged 10x per clonotype. The immunoSEQ hsTCRB Kit was used to generate TCR beta libraries. The source study handled its data this way. Data were analyzed with ImmunoSEQ Data Assistant and ImmunoSEQ Analyzer, with V, D and J genes assigned per IMGT definitions. Clonality, with values ranging from 0 to 1, was calculated as one minus the normalized Shannon entropy of productive rearrangement frequencies. Public clonotype analysis was restricted to overrepresented clonotypes comprising at least 0.05% of each patient's repertoire. Some 13 age-matched healthy donor repertoires from immuneACCESS served as clonality controls. TCRdb took this table from immuneACCESS and kept in-frame rearrangements with V and J called. Such tables lack part of the clones; where checked against another copy, unresolved V genes explain under half of the gap, and the rest is unexplained. That table is the source of V, J and clone size, and D and trimming were worked out from the DNA. Across this sample there are fewer than 90,000 clones, with roughly 84% seen only once. More than 5% of the sample goes to the ten largest clones.

This specimen comes from a study of cytotoxic CD8 clonotypes in ibrutinib-treated CLL (dated by TCRdb to the early 2020s). Regarding the study in general: The cohort was composed of some twelve relapsed/refractory and roughly 15 treatment-naive patients; IGHV unmutated status was identified in under 18 patients. Samples averaged roughly 280,000 productive templates and some 91,000 productive rearrangements. Response samples were obtained after a median of approximately eleven months of treatment, with a range of about 6 to 36 months. Cryopreserved peripheral blood mononuclear cells were collected at three points: before therapy, at response, and at either sustained remission or disease progression. Of the 90 or so participants in the trial, 25 to 30 had longitudinal samples available. Partial responses were observed in about 24 patients and complete responses in 2; after a median follow-up of around 68 months, remission was maintained in 14 patients and progression was observed in some twelve. The paper's findings and limits, for the study overall: Clonality rose at ibrutinib response, remained stable during sustained remission, and dropped back toward baseline at progression. Public clonotypes were found to be uncommon and were observed to contract or remain stable during treatment; the increase in clonality was shown to reflect expansion of private clonotypes at ibrutinib response. Sampling times were not matched between patients in sustained remission and patients whose disease was progressing, and lymph node repertoires were not examined. Baseline clonality was found to be higher than that of age-matched healthy donors and was strongly correlated with circulating CD8+ T-cell counts.

For TCR beta library preparation, around 1.9 micrograms of genomic DNA were extracted from the cryopreserved PBMCs. Longitudinal blood samples from CLL patients receiving ibrutinib monotherapy were subjected to high-throughput TCR beta sequencing. Patients were enrolled in a phase 2 open-label single-center ibrutinib monotherapy trial. This specimen consisted of PBMCs, obtained before ibrutinib treatment. The chain is made from TRBV4-1 and TRBJ1-2, with the identity of the D gene unclear. This receptor was obtained from a human donor with chronic lymphocytic leukemia. The nucleotide sequence reads TGCGCCAGCAGCCAAGTAATTAGGGAAAGGCGTGGCTACACCTTC. It codes for CASSQVIRERRGYTF.